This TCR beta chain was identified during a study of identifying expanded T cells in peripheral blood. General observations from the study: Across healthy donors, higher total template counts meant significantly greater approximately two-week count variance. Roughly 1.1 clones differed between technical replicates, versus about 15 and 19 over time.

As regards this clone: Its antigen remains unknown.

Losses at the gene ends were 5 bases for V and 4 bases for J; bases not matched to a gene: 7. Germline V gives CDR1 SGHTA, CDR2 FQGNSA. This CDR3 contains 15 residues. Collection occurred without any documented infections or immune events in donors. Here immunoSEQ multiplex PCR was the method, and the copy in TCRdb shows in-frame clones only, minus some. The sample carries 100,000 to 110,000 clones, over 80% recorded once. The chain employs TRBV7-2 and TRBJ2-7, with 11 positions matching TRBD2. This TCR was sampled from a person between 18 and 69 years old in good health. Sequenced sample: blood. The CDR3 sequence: CASSPTSGSWYEQYF. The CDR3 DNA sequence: TGTGCCAGCAGCCCTACTAGCGGGAGTTGGTACGAGCAGTACTTC.